Listed here is a single T cell receptor beta chain. Libraries were prepared by immunoSEQ multiplex PCR; TCRdb keeps only in-frame clonotypes and omits some of them. The sample holds some 190,000 clones, about 82% seen once. These data originate in a study of blood T cell repertoires in COVID-19. Study context: COVID-19 samples from acute and convalescent phases originated in the United States, Italy and Spain. From T cells, B-cell-depleted T cells, or PBMCs came the material, which was cDNA or gDNA.

The cohort comprised adults aged roughly 18 to 90 years residing in some 24 US areas. Participant reports of clinical history set cohort assignment. The CDR3 is made up of 15 amino acids. V gave up 0 bases and J gave up 6 bases, with 15 bases separating them. The germline V gene encodes CDR1 SGDLS and CDR2 YYNGEE. The TCR sequence derives from a middle-aged man with acute COVID-19. The sequenced material came from PBMCs or T cells enriched from blood (not recorded which). The chain recombines TRBV9 with TRBJ1-1; D gene uncertain. DNA of the CDR3: TGTGCCAGCAGCGTAGTGGTGGGGAAGAGGGCTGAAGCTTTCTTT. It specifies CASSVVVGKRAEAFF.